The T cell receptor (beta chain) under discussion was sequenced for a study of shared clonotypes between healthy human individuals. On the study more broadly: The people who gave samples were a couple of women and a few men aged 18 to 49. Every donor yielded three CD4 naive, three CD4 memory, two CD8 naive and one CD8 memory plate. Study-level findings and limits: As a rule, naive subsets had a larger estimated richness than memory subsets. A few donors shared roughly 5% of their naive CD4 clonotypes.

The CDR3 is 16 residues long. V was cut by 5 bases and J by 8 bases, with 21 bases left in between. The germline V gene encodes CDR1 SEHNR and CDR2 FQNEAQ (reference sequence). TCRdb's copy holds only in-frame clones and misses some; the assay was immunoSEQ multiplex PCR. The table lists about 2.4 million clones, roughly nine tenths of them singletons, with roughly 0.15% in the top ten. With respect to this clone: Its target is unknown.

The chain is built from TRBV7-9 and TRBJ1-4; perhaps TRBD1 as D (5 bases). Sequences were obtained from naive CD4+ T cells sorted from blood. The subset denotes: CD45RA+ positively selected. The origin of this receptor is a young man in good health. The CDR3 DNA follows: TGTGCCAGCAGCGACCGGGACCTCTTAACCTCCGAAAAACTGTTTTTT. Translating gives CASSDRDLLTSEKLFF.